Each of the 9 T cell receptor beta chains below was sequenced from the same sample in a study of Graves' ophthalmopathy and Graves' hyperthyroidism. Amplified TCR beta CDR3 regions were obtained using RNA transcripts as template. First-round RT-PCR employed HTBI primers, with a second-round multiplex PCR after it. One entry per CDR3 protein, called by TCRdb with MiXCR from the multiplex PCR reads. The data contain 300,000 to 450,000 distinct CDR3 sequences, approximately 18% of them singletons. The sequenced material came from peripheral blood. The receptors originated from an adult woman with stable Graves' hyperthyroidism.

This clonotype was counted between two and nine times. The rearrangement joins TRBV11-2 to TRBJ2-1, with D possibly being TRBD1 or TRBD2 (5 bases each). Germline loops: CDR1 SGHAT, CDR2 FQNNGV. The CDR3 contains 19 residues. V lost 3 bases, J lost 3 bases, and 24 bases lay in between. CDR3 region: CASSFQGYPTEGRYNEQFF. In DNA form, the CDR3 reads TGTGCCAGCAGCTTCCAGGGCTATCCAACTGAGGGACGCTACAATGAGCAGTTCTTC.

Many counts were recorded for this clonotype. This sequence joins TRBV5-1 and TRBJ2-7; D unclear. Germline values: CDR1 SGHRS, CDR2 YFSETQ. The ends were cut back, 3 bases at V and 0 bases at J, with 10 bases in the middle. The CDR3 is 14 residues long. In DNA, the CDR3 is TGCGCCAGCAGCTCAGTGGGCCGCTCCTACGAGCAGTACTTC. This sequence encodes CASSSVGRSYEQYF.

At least ten counts were recorded for this clonotype. A junction end diverges from the germline sequence, so it may reflect a read error. V and J are TRBV6-2 or TRBV6-3 and TRBJ1-1; D possibly corresponds to TRBD1 (5 bases). The CDR3 loop spans 11 amino acids. Germline-derived CDR1 and CDR2 are MNHEY and SVGEGT. The CDR3 DNA follows: TGTGCCAGCAGTTACGGGGCAGGGTGTATCTTT. Translation gives CASSYGAGCIF.

This clonotype was seen a few times. The rearrangement joins TRBV30 to TRBJ1-2; D remains unclear. Trimming cost V 3 bases and J 7 bases, with 9 bases left between them. The CDR3 loop spans 11 amino acids. The germline CDR1 and CDR2 sequences are GTSNPN and SVGIG (reference sequence). CDR3 in amino acids: CAWSRNFGYTF. The CDR3 bases are TGTGCCTGGAGCCGGAATTTTGGCTACACCTTC.

The V and J genes are TRBV28 and TRBJ2-7; D unclear. Germline CDR1 MDHEN, CDR2 SYDVKM. V was trimmed by 7 bases and J by 1 base, leaving 17 bases between them. The CDR3 runs 15 residues. DNA for the CDR3: TGTGCCAGCAACTCACGCTGGGCAGAGTCCTACGAGCAGTACTTC. This codes for CASNSRWAESYEQYF.

This clonotype was detected many times. The chain employs TRBV6-1 and TRBJ1-2, with D possibly being TRBD1 (6 bases). The V gene's germline CDR1 is MNHNS and CDR2 SASEGT. V gave up 4 bases and J gave up 4 bases, with 10 bases separating them. The CDR3 contains 13 residues. DNA of the CDR3: TGTGCCAGCAGTGGGGGGCGAACCTATGGCTACACCTTC. Its protein product is CASSGGRTYGYTF.

This clonotype was picked up many times. The V call is TRBV5-1, the J call TRBJ1-1; the D gene is possibly TRBD1 (6 bases). The ends were cut back, 1 base at V and 0 bases at J, with 16 bases in the middle. CDR3 length equals 17 residues. Germline V gives CDR1 SGHRS, CDR2 YFSETQ. The CDR3 DNA is TGCGCCAGCAGCTTGCCCCGAGGGGGGCCCTTGAACACTGAAGCTTTCTTT. Protein: CASSLPRGGPLNTEAFF.

This chain connects TRBV5-1 to TRBJ2-5; 12 bases map to TRBD1. Germline values: CDR1 SGHRS, CDR2 YFSETQ. Trimming removed 4 bases from V and 5 bases from J; junction bases left unmatched: 9. This CDR3 is built from 16 residues. CDR3 sequence (DNA): TGCGCCAGCAGCCCCGGGACAGGGGGCCTATGGGAGACCCAGTACTTC. This encodes CASSPGTGGLWETQYF.

This clonotype was counted a few times. The chain recombines TRBV30 with TRBJ2-5; D ambiguous. Germline CDR1 is GTSNPN and CDR2 is SVGIG (reference sequence). Trimming stripped 2 bases from V and 7 bases from J, with 14 bases between. This CDR3 has 13 residues. The CDR3 bases are TGTGCCTGGAGTCCCTCTCGTCAGACGACCCAGTACTTC. This encodes CAWSPSRQTTQYF.